This T cell receptor beta chain was sequenced in a study of blood T cell repertoires in COVID-19. Turning to the study itself: The United States, Italy and Spain provided the acute and convalescent COVID-19 samples. PBMCs, B-cell-depleted T cells, or T cells provided the cDNA or gDNA that made up the material.

This CDR3 spans 14 amino acids. V lost 7 bases to trimming and J lost 3 bases, with 17 bases between them. The germline V gene encodes CDR1 SGHRS and CDR2 YFSETQ. Per the study methods: Reference gene primer amplification yielded estimated nucleated cell counts. TCRdb's copy holds only in-frame clones and misses some; the assay was immunoSEQ multiplex PCR. Clonal size and the V and J genes are those of that table, whereas D and trimming came from the DNA. The table lists over 120,000 clones, approximately 88% of them singletons. Sequenced material: peripheral blood. The rearrangement joins TRBV5-1 to TRBJ2-7; D perhaps matches TRBD1 (6 bases). This TCR came from a man between 65 and 85 years old with acute or convalescent COVID-19. The CDR3 here is CASYTRQASYEQYF. In DNA, the CDR3 is TGCGCCAGCTACACTAGACAGGCTAGCTACGAGCAGTACTTC. The variable domain in full, with the rest retrieved from reference TRBV5-1 and TRBJ2-7, is KAGVTQTPRYLIKTRGQQVTLSCSPISGHRSVSWYQQTPGQGLQFLFEYFSETQRNKGNFPGRFSGRQFSNSRSEMNVSTLELGDSALYLCASYTRQASYEQYFGPGTRLTVT.